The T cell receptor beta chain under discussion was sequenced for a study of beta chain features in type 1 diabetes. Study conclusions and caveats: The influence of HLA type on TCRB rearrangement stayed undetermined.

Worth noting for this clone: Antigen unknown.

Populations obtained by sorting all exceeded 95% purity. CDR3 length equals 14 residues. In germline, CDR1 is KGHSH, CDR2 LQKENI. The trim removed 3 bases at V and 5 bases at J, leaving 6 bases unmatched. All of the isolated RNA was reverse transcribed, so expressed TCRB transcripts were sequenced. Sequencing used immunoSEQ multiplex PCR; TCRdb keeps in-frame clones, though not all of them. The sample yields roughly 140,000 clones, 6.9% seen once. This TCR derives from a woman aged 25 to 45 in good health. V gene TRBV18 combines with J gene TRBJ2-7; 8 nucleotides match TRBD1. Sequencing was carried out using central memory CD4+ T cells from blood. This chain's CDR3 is CASSPDRGRNEQYF. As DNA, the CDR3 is TGTGCCAGCTCACCTGACAGGGGCAGGAACGAGCAGTACTTC.